These 13 T cell receptor beta chains were sequenced from one sample in a study of OX40 agonist ivuxolimab in advanced cancers. Clones were read by immunoSEQ multiplex PCR, and TCRdb kept only the in-frame ones, dropping some. The sample contains some 100,000 clones, roughly 92% of which appear only once. Here the sequenced sample was CD4+ or CD8+ T cells sorted from blood, taken in a trial of the OX40 agonist ivuxolimab. The origin of the receptors is an adult with an advanced solid tumor such as melanoma, head and neck, liver or kidney cancer.

The chain is built from TRBV4-3 and TRBJ2-1; 8 bases are a match to TRBD1. The CDR3 consists of 18 residues. Germline V gene data show CDR1 as LGHNA and CDR2 as YSLEER. J gave up 4 bases and V 0 bases, and 11 bases lay outside the gene matches. CDR3: CASSQDLKGRGPYNEQFF. The CDR3 DNA sequence: TGCGCCAGCAGCCAAGATCTGAAGGGCAGGGGGCCTTACAATGAGCAGTTCTTC.

The chain joins TRBV5-1 to TRBJ2-7; D gene ambiguous. Germline V lookup: CDR1 SGHRS, CDR2 YFSETQ. V was shortened by 5 bases and J by 2 bases, with 11 bases between the two germline ends. The CDR3 runs to 13 residues. CDR3 amino acids: CASRVAGAYEQYF. The CDR3 DNA reads as TGCGCCAGCAGGGTGGCAGGAGCCTACGAGCAGTACTTC.

The chain is built from TRBV27 and TRBJ2-3; maybe TRBD2 (5 bases). This CDR3 has 15 amino acids. Germline V gives CDR1 MNHEY, CDR2 SMNVEV (reference sequence). Trimming took off 7 bases at V and 0 bases at J, with 14 bases between the two ends. The CDR3 sequence: CASTRSEVSTDTQYF. The CDR3 bases are TGTGCCAGCACCAGATCGGAGGTTAGCACAGATACGCAGTATTTT.

V is TRBV28 and J is TRBJ2-1, with TRBD2 matching 15 bases. The CDR3 sequence is 17 residues long. With 4 bases clipped from V and 7 bases from J, the junction kept 8 bases outside the gene matches. From germline, CDR1 is MDHEN and CDR2 SYDVKM. In DNA, the CDR3 is TGTGCCAGCAGTTACGGACTAGCGGGGGGGTCTTGGAATGAGCAGTTCTTC. It specifies CASSYGLAGGSWNEQFF.

The chain is built from TRBV30 and TRBJ1-6, with D possibly being TRBD1 (6 bases). Germline lookup yields CDR1 GTSNPN and CDR2 SVGIG (reference sequence). V lost 2 bases and J lost 7, with 12 bases in between. The CDR3 runs to 14 residues. CDR3 nucleotide sequence: TGTGCCTGGAGTAGGGGGACACCCAATTCACCCCTCCACTTT. Translation gives CAWSRGTPNSPLHF.

The gene calls are TRBV30 and TRBJ1-4; maybe TRBD1 (5 bases). In germline, CDR1 is GTSNPN, CDR2 SVGIG (reference sequence). The CDR3 loop spans 14 amino acids. Trimming shortened V by 2 bases and J by 1 base, and 8 bases separated the two germline ends. The CDR3 nucleotides are TGTGCCTGGAGTTGGGGGGGAACTAATGAAAAACTGTTTTTT. Protein: CAWSWGGTNEKLFF.

This clone was recorded once. The V and J genes are TRBV9 and TRBJ2-7, with a tentative D call TRBD2 (5 bases). Trimming cost V 4 bases and J 4 bases, with 15 bases left between them. The CDR3 spans 14 residues. The germline CDR1 and CDR2 sequences are SGDLS and YYNGEE. CDR3 sequence: CASSPRGAPYEQYF. CDR3 coding DNA: TGTGCCAGCAGCCCCCGGGGAGCGCCTTACGAGCAGTACTTC.

V gene TRBV29-1 combines with J gene TRBJ1-2; D is perhaps TRBD1 (6 bases). V lost 6 bases and J 0 bases, leaving 17 bases between the germline ends. The CDR3 runs to 15 residues. The germline V gene has CDR1 SQVTM and CDR2 ANQGSEA. This CDR3 is CSVAPGGGPNYGYTF. DNA for the CDR3: TGCAGCGTCGCCCCGGGCGGGGGCCCTAACTATGGCTACACCTTC.

J is TRBJ1-6 and V is TRBV9; a weak D match, TRBD1 (6 bases). This CDR3 region has 17 residues. CDR1 and CDR2 (germline): SGDLS, YYNGEE. With 4 bases removed from V and 9 bases from J, the gap between germline ends came to 23 bases. CDR3 coding DNA: TGTGCCAGCAGCCGGCACTCCTCAGGGGCGCCTGGTTCACCCCTCCACTTT. Translation: CASSRHSSGAPGSPLHF.

J is TRBJ2-5 and V is TRBV11-2; D tentatively fits TRBD1 or TRBD2 (5 bases each). Near its end, the DNA agrees better with TRBJ2-7, so the J call may be wrong. This CDR3 region has 16 residues. CDR1 SGHAT and CDR2 FQNNGV come from the germline V gene. CDR3 region: CASSLVSVVGEREQYF. Written as DNA, the CDR3 is TGTGCCAGCAGCTTAGTCTCGGTTGTGGGGGAACGCGAGCAGTACTTC.

This clone was observed a single time. The chain recombines TRBV5-1 with TRBJ2-1; D is unclear. V shed 1 base and J shed 10 bases, with 18 bases lying between them. Germline CDR1 and CDR2: SGHRS and YFSETQ. The CDR3 covers 15 residues. Here the CDR3 DNA reads TGCGCCAGCAGCTTGATTTCCCCAGCAGGTTGGGAGCAGTTCTTC. It translates to CASSLISPAGWEQFF.

CDR3 region: CASSYSRGDTDTQYF. The CDR3 DNA reads as TGTGCCAGCAGTTACTCGCGGGGGGACACAGATACGCAGTATTTT. This chain links TRBV6-5 with TRBJ2-3, with TRBD2 matching 8 bases. J gave up 2 bases and V 0 bases, and 1 base lay outside the gene matches. Germline loops: CDR1 MNHEY, CDR2 SVGAGI. This CDR3 comprises 15 residues.

Regarding this clone: Its ends do not fully match the called genes, so a read error is possible. The rearrangement uses TRBV4-3 and TRBJ2-5, with 7 bases aligning to TRBD1. There are 17 residues in the CDR3. Looked up from germline, CDR1 is LGHNA and CDR2 is YSLEER. CDR3 sequence: CASSLRLGTDFQETLYF. In DNA, the CDR3 is TGCGCCAGCAGCCTAAGATTAGGGACAGATTTTCAAGAGACCCTGTACTTC.